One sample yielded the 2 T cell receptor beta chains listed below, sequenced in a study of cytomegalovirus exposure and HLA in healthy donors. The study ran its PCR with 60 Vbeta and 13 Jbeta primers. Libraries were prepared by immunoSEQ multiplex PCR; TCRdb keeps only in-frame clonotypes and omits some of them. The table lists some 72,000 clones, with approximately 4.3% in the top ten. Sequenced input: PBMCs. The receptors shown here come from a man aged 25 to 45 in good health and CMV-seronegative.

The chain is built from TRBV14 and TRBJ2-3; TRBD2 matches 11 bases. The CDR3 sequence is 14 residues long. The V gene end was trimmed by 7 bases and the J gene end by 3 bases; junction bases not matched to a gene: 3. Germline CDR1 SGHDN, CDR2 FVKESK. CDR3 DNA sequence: TGTGCCAGCACCCTAGCGGGGGGAACAGATACGCAGTATTTT. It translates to CASTLAGGTDTQYF.

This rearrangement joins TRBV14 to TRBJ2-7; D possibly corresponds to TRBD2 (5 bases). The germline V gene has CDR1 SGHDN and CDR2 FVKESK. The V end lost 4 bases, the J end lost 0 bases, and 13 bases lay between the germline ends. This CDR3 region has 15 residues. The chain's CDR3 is CASSRSGWSSYEQYF. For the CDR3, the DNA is TGTGCCAGCAGCCGGTCGGGGTGGAGCTCCTACGAGCAGTACTTC.